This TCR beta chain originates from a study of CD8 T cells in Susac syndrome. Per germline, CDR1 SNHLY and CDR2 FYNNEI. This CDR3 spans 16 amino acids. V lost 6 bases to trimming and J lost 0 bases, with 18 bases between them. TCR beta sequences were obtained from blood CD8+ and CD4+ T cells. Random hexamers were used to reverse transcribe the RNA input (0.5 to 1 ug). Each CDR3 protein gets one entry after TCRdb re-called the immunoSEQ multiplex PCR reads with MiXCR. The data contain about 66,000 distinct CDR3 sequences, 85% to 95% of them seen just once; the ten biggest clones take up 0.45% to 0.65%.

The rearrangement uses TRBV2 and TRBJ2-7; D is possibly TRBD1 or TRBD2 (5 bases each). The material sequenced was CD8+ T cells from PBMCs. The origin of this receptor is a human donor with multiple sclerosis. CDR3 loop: CASSLESGPSSYEQYF. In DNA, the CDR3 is TGTGCCAGCAGCCTCGAGTCGGGACCCTCCTCCTACGAGCAGTACTTC.